The source of this T cell receptor (beta chain) is a study of T cell responses to AZD1222 COVID-19 vaccine (dated by TCRdb to about 2021). For the wider study: AZD1222 recipients given second doses at about 4 weeks or at about 12 weeks were pooled, since spike-specific TCR depth and breadth were not found to differ between the two schedules. TCR sequencing covered fewer than 250 trial participants: 207 given two doses of AZD1222 and 26 given two doses of MenACWY control vaccine. Enrollment into the trials was organized by age into subgroups of 18-55, 56-69 and 70-plus years, and those subgroups contained roughly 150, 30 and 60 TCR-sequenced participants, respectively. The research as a whole found: Participants were mostly white British and included more females than males, and it was suggested by the authors that clonal diversity may have been underestimated. Reportedly, close to half of the unique spike-specific TCRs recognized epitopes lying outside the regions that are mutated in the B.1.351 and B.1.1.7 variants. Because no samples from the day 14 peak response were available, repertoires could be characterized only after the peak T cell response. Spike-specific TCR breadth and depth rose significantly after two AZD1222 doses compared with day 0 and with MenACWY recipients. Conclusions about previously exposed vaccinees are limited because only 5 or 6 AZD1222 recipients were SARS-CoV-2 seropositive at baseline. The 56-69-year group was small, and its depth increase did not reach significance, likely because of low power. Vaccine-associated CD4 TCRs spanned the whole spike protein, with dominant responses in regions 160-218 and 743-854.

The CDR3 regions of human TCRbeta chains were analyzed by immunosequencing. In the paper's pipeline: Repertoire TCRs were matched against a reference library of SARS-CoV-2-specific TCRs generated with the MIRA antigen-specificity platform. Breadth meant the fraction of unique TCRs that were SARS-CoV-2-associated, whereas depth meant the fraction of total T cells that were SARS-CoV-2-associated. Using the MIRA data, every spike-specific TCR was mapped to the spike region that the TCR reacted to and assigned to either a CD4 or a CD8 class. Log10-transformed breadth and depth values were compared by one-way ANOVA with Sidak's multiple comparisons tests. TCRdb provides this immuneACCESS table in a form limited to in-frame rearrangements. Some clones are lacking; in checked studies, under half of them reflect an unresolved V gene, and why the rest are absent is not known. V, J and clone size were drawn from that table, and D and trimming were deduced from the DNA. Across this sample there are under 130,000 clones, with roughly nine tenths seen only once. The ten largest clones add up to about 1.2% of the sample.

The table lists this clone with a few counts. No antigen is known for it. There are no base qualities to consult, and no much larger clone falls within one base. The CDR3 starts with the cysteine, ends with the phenylalanine, and has 14 residues. CDR3 DNA is the only sequence kept; it has 42 bases, read in frame from the first base. Per the germline V gene, SGHTA is the CDR1 and FQGNSA is the CDR2. V sheds 0 bases and J sheds 6 bases, leaving 10 bases between their ends. The sample's time point label is to be understood as: baseline before first vaccination. Vaccinee samples were obtained from the UK trials COV001 and COV002, which included a single-blind randomized controlled phase 2/3 trial of AZD1222 (ChAdOx1 nCoV-19) in healthy adults. Trial participant PBMC samples were collected at day 0 and day 28 after the second dose for TCRbeta chain sequencing.

This TCR derives from an adult in good health. The chain is assembled from TRBV7-2 and TRBJ2-3, with an unclear D gene assignment. The sequences come from peripheral blood, collected on day 0 of AZD1222 vaccination. The nucleotides are TGTGCCAGCAGCTTAGCCAACCCTCCGGATACGCAGTATTTT. Its product reads: CASSLANPPDTQYF.